Shown below are 22 T cell receptor beta chains from a single sample sequenced in a study of T cells in Graves' hyperthyroidism and ophthalmopathy (dated by TCRdb to the late 2010s). Library preparation employed multiplex PCR. TCRdb lists the instrument as Illumina HiSeq 2000. The TCR beta CDR3 regions were amplified from the RNA transcripts. The first round of RT-PCR for the TCR CDR3 was performed with the HTBI primer set and the Qiagen OneStep RT-PCR kit. The raw public reads went through TCRdb reprocessing: fastp at Q25, MiXCR clone calling, in-frame beta chains kept. Rows with a matching CDR3 protein are joined into one entry that keeps the most common DNA and genes. The sample yields hundreds of thousands of distinct CDR3 sequences; approximately 15% were counted once. Jointly, the top ten make up just under 25% of the sample. Sequenced input: blood. The source of these receptors is a woman in her thirties with Graves' hyperthyroidism.

The rearrangement links TRBV30 to TRBJ2-3; possible D gene TRBD1, 5 bases. The germline V gene has CDR1 GTSNPN and CDR2 SVGIG (reference sequence). The V and J ends lost 7 bases and 4 bases respectively, with 6 bases between them. The CDR3 runs to 10 residues. The CDR3 protein is CALGPDTQYF. The CDR3 bases are TGTGCCTTGGGGCCAGATACGCAGTATTTT.

The table lists this clonotype with many counts. The chain employs TRBV28 and TRBJ1-6; D possibly corresponds to TRBD1 (5 bases). CDR1 MDHEN and CDR2 SYDVKM come from the germline V gene. The CDR3 runs to 16 residues. Deletions cut 5 bases from V and 10 bases from J, with 21 bases between. The CDR3: CASSNTSRVLRSPLHF. In DNA form, the CDR3 reads TGTGCCAGCAGTAACACCAGCAGGGTTTTGCGGTCACCCCTCCACTTT.

This clonotype was seen many times. This chain links TRBV7-2 with TRBJ2-4; 7 nucleotides align to TRBD2. The CDR3 has 16 residues. CDR1 is SGHTA, CDR2 FQGNSA, per germline. Losses at the gene ends were 2 bases for V and 6 bases for J; bases not matched to a gene: 10. The CDR3 sequence is CASSLSGAASGNIQYF. The CDR3 DNA follows: TGTGCCAGCAGCTTAAGTGGGGCGGCTAGCGGAAACATTCAGTACTTC.

This clonotype appeared many times. The chain joins TRBV28 to TRBJ2-7; D unresolved. CDR1 and CDR2 from the germline V gene are MDHEN and SYDVKM. This CDR3 is built from 14 residues. Trimming cost V 2 bases and J 5 bases, with 13 bases left between them. CDR3 coding DNA: TGTGCCAGCAGTTTAGCCGCACTGGCAGACGAGCAGTACTTC. It specifies CASSLAALADEQYF.

J is TRBJ1-5 and V is TRBV19; D call uncertain. The CDR3 has 14 amino acids. Germline V gene sequence: CDR1 LNHDA, CDR2 SQIVND (reference sequence). The germline V and J ends were trimmed by 2 bases and 0 bases, with 5 bases remaining between them. The chain's CDR3 is CASSIHGSNQPQHF. The CDR3 region has the DNA TGTGCCAGTAGTATACACGGTAGCAATCAGCCCCAGCATTTT.

This chain links TRBV12-3 or TRBV12-4 with TRBJ2-4; D gene unclear. The CDR3 sequence is 14 residues long. V shed 4 bases and J shed 4 bases, with 11 bases lying between them. The CDR3, as DNA: TGTGCCAGCAGTTCCCGGATCCTTAAAAACATTCAGTACTTC. The encoded protein is CASSSRILKNIQYF.

The chain joins TRBV6-2 or TRBV6-3 to TRBJ2-1, with D unclear. Per germline, CDR1 MNHEY and CDR2 SVGEGT. The length of the CDR3 is 13 residues. Trimming took 2 bases from V and 7 from J, leaving 9 bases between them. This chain's CDR3 is CASSYAAWNEQFF. In DNA, the CDR3 is TGTGCCAGCAGTTACGCCGCGTGGAATGAGCAGTTCTTC.

V usage is TRBV3-1 and J usage is TRBJ2-7; D unresolved. The CDR3 is 16 residues long. The V end lost 3 bases, the J end lost 5 bases, and 20 bases lay between the germline ends. From germline, CDR1 is LGHDT and CDR2 YNNKEL (reference sequence). CDR3 in DNA: TGTGCCAGCAGCCATGGATATCGAGTGGGGATAAACGAGCAGTACTTC. Translating gives CASSHGYRVGINEQYF.

Ten or more counts support this clonotype. The J gene is TRBJ2-4, the V gene TRBV12-3 or TRBV12-4; 8 nucleotides match TRBD1. This CDR3 is built from 15 residues. The V gene end was trimmed by 3 bases and the J gene end by 9 bases; junction bases not matched to a gene: 10. CDR3: CASSFTGTGTGIQYF. The CDR3 region has the DNA TGTGCCAGCAGTTTTACCGGGACAGGCACTGGCATTCAGTACTTC.

The table lists this clonotype with many counts. This rearrangement joins TRBV20-1 to TRBJ2-2; D uncertain. V lost 3 bases and J 4 bases, leaving 15 bases between the germline ends. Germline V gene lookup returns CDR1 DFQATT and CDR2 SNEGSKA (reference sequence). The CDR3 covers 15 residues. CDR3 in amino acids: CSASSGSTGTGELFF. As DNA, the CDR3 is TGCAGTGCTAGCTCCGGCTCGACGGGCACCGGGGAGCTGTTTTTT.

There are many counts of this clonotype. This rearrangement joins TRBV12-3 or TRBV12-4 to TRBJ2-2; D call uncertain. The ends were cut back, 7 bases at V and 5 bases at J, with 5 bases in the middle. The CDR3 extends over 11 amino acids. CDR3: CASTRTGELFF. The CDR3 DNA reads TGTGCCAGCACTCGAACCGGGGAGCTGTTTTTT.

This clonotype was detected ten times or more. The V and J genes are TRBV11-2 and TRBJ2-3; D gene ambiguous. The V gene's germline CDR1 is SGHAT and CDR2 FQNNGV. The CDR3 extends over 15 amino acids. V was pared by 3 bases and J by 2 bases, with 12 bases between. CDR3 nucleotides: TGTGCCAGCAGCTTCGCCTCGAGGCACACAGATACGCAGTATTTT. This gives the protein CASSFASRHTDTQYF.

The J gene is TRBJ2-1, the V gene TRBV20-1, with D possibly called TRBD1 or TRBD2 (5 bases each). The CDR3 contains 13 residues. Germline CDR1 reads DFQATT; CDR2 reads SNEGSKA (reference sequence). Trimming took 5 bases from V and 14 from J, leaving 22 bases between them. The CDR3 sequence: CSAGHWGEGKKFF. Written as DNA, the CDR3 is TGCAGTGCTGGCCACTGGGGAGAGGGGAAAAAGTTCTTC.

There are many counts of this clonotype. The rearrangement uses TRBV28 and TRBJ2-7; D may be TRBD2 (5 bases). V was pared by 7 bases and J by 9 bases, with 19 bases between. The CDR3 is 13 amino acids. Looked up from germline, CDR1 is MDHEN and CDR2 is SYDVKM. CDR3 loop: CASTVALDDRQYF. Written as DNA, the CDR3 is TGTGCCAGCACCGTTGCACTAGATGATAGGCAGTACTTC. The whole variable domain, remainder taken from reference TRBV28 and TRBJ2-7, is DVKVTQSSRYLVKRTGEKVFLECVQDMDHENMFWYRQDPGLGLRLIYFSYDVKMKEKGDIPEGYSVSREKKERFSLILESASTNQTSMYLCASTVALDDRQYFGPGTRLTVT.

The chain carries TRBV12-3 or TRBV12-4 and TRBJ1-3, with D uncertain. The CDR3 runs 12 residues. V lost 6 bases, J lost 4 bases, and 7 bases lay in between. CDR3 sequence (DNA): TGTGCCAGCAGCCAGAGGGGAAACACCATATATTTT. Protein product: CASSQRGNTIYF.

This chain uses TRBV7-3 with TRBJ2-3; tentatively, D is TRBD1 or TRBD2 (5 bases each). V dropped 2 bases and J dropped 4 bases, with 10 bases sitting between them. CDR3 length: 14 residues. In germline, CDR1 is SGHTA, CDR2 FQGTGA. This CDR3 is CASSLGGIPDTQYF. CDR3 nucleotides: TGTGCCAGCAGCTTAGGGGGTATCCCAGATACGCAGTATTTT.

This clonotype was detected many times. This rearrangement joins TRBV11-2 to TRBJ2-1; 7 nucleotides align to TRBD1. CDR1 and CDR2 (germline): SGHAT, FQNNGV. With 5 bases clipped from V and 6 bases from J, the junction kept 10 bases outside the gene matches. The CDR3 spans 15 residues. CDR3 amino acids: CASSGLRGSGNEQFF. CDR3 nucleotide sequence: TGTGCCAGCAGCGGGCTCAGGGGGTCTGGCAATGAGCAGTTCTTC.

With respect to this clonotype: Just one base apart from a much larger clone, this may be a read error. The gene calls are TRBV18 and TRBJ2-5, with 7 bases lining up with TRBD2. Germline loops: CDR1 KGHSH, CDR2 LQKENI. This CDR3 is built from 14 residues. CDR3 residues: CAGSPGGLGETQYF. CDR3 nucleotide sequence: TGTGCCGGCTCACCGGGGGGACTGGGAGAGACCCAGTACTTC.

The CDR3 sequence is CASRGPGANVLTF. As DNA, the CDR3 is TGTGCCAGCAGGGGACCTGGGGCCAACGTCCTGACTTTC. The chain couples TRBV12-3 or TRBV12-4 to TRBJ2-6, with D perhaps given as TRBD1 or TRBD2 (5 bases each). The CDR3 is made up of 13 amino acids. With 6 bases removed from V and 2 bases from J, the gap between germline ends came to 5 bases.

This clonotype was detected ten times or more. This chain links TRBV28 with TRBJ1-2; possibly TRBD1 for D (6 bases). Trimming took 9 bases from V and 2 from J, leaving 19 bases between them. The V gene's germline CDR1 is MDHEN and CDR2 SYDVKM. The CDR3 consists of 15 residues. The CDR3 loop reads CASFQGGRANYGYTF. The DNA of the CDR3 is TGTGCCAGTTTCCAAGGGGGGCGGGCGAACTATGGCTACACCTTC.

This clonotype came up many times. The chain couples TRBV7-9 to TRBJ2-1; tentative D call: TRBD1 (6 bases). Germline V gene sequence: CDR1 SEHNR, CDR2 FQNEAQ (reference sequence). The CDR3 contains 14 residues. V lost 6 bases and J 9 bases, leaving 18 bases between the germline ends. The CDR3 here is CASRTQGSKGEQFF. The CDR3 bases are TGTGCCAGCAGGACACAGGGCTCGAAGGGTGAGCAGTTCTTC.

This clonotype was found many times. The chain links TRBV20-1 to TRBJ1-6, with D maybe TRBD1 (5 bases). There are 17 residues in the CDR3. The V gene lost 0 bases and the J gene lost 0 bases, with 12 bases spanning the gap. Germline assignment: CDR1 DFQATT and CDR2 SNEGSKA (reference sequence). The CDR3 nucleotides are TGCAGTGCTAGAGAGGGACCGAGGAGCTCCTATAATTCACCCCTCCACTTT. This sequence encodes CSAREGPRSSYNSPLHF.